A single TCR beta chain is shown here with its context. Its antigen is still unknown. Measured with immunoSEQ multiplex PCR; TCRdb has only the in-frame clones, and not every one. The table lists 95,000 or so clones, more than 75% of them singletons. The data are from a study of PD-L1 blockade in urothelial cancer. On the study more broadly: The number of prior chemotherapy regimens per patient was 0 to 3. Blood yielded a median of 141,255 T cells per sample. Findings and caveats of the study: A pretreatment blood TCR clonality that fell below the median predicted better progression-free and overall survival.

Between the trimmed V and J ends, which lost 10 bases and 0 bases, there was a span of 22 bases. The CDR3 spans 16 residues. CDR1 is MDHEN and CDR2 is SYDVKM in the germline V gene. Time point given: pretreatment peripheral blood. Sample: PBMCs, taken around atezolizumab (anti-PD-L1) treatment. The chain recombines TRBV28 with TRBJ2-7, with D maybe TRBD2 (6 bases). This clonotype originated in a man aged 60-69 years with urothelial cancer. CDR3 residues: CATRDGGGAVSYEQYF. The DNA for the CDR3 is TGTGCCACCCGGGACGGGGGTGGGGCGGTCTCCTACGAGCAGTACTTC.